This T cell receptor (beta chain) is drawn from a study of shared clonotypes between healthy human individuals. CD4+ cell separation produced CD45RA+ naive and CD45RA-negative memory subsets. Germline values: CDR1 LNHDA, CDR2 SQIVND (reference sequence). Trimming stripped 4 bases from V and 0 bases from J, with 10 bases between. The CDR3 covers 14 residues. Generated by immunoSEQ multiplex PCR, the TCRdb table keeps only in-frame clones and is missing some. The sample contains more than 400,000 clones, 90% to 96% of which appear only once. The clonotype was recovered from a woman aged 25 to 45 in good health. The rearrangement joins TRBV19 to TRBJ2-7; weak D call: TRBD2 (7 bases). The sequencing sample was made of naive CD4+ T cells sorted from blood. Documented subset: CD45RA+ positively selected. In DNA, the CDR3 is TGTGCCAGTAGTAGCCGGGGGGCCTCCTACGAGCAGTACTTC. Amino acids: CASSSRGASYEQYF.